Each of the 29 T cell receptor beta chains below was sequenced from the same sample in a study of blood T cell repertoires in COVID-19. The method was immunoSEQ multiplex PCR; TCRdb's version includes in-frame clones alone and lacks a portion of them. The data contain roughly 81,000 clones, roughly 89% of them singletons. The sample taken for sequencing was peripheral blood. The receptors originated from a woman aged 45-60 years in a cohort sampled during active COVID-19.

The V call is TRBV6-5, the J call TRBJ1-1, with 12 bases identical to TRBD1. This CDR3 contains 15 residues. The germline gives CDR1 MNHEY, CDR2 SVGAGI. The J segment lost 4 bases and the V segment lost 0 bases, leaving 0 bases of the junction unmatched. DNA of the CDR3: TGTGCCAGCAGTTACTCGGGACAGGGGGCCACTGAAGCTTTCTTT. Protein sequence: CASSYSGQGATEAFF.

The rearrangement joins TRBV7-8 to TRBJ2-3; TRBD1 agrees at 8 bases. Germline lookup yields CDR1 SGHVS and CDR2 FQNEAQ. CDR3 length equals 15 residues. V was clipped by 5 bases and J by 6 bases; unmatched bases: 10. Here the CDR3 DNA reads TGTGCCAGCAGCGCCGGGACAGGAGGGGGGGATACGCAGTATTTT. It yields the protein CASSAGTGGGDTQYF.

The chain carries TRBV5-1 and TRBJ1-5; D remains unclear. The CDR3 spans 14 residues. CDR1 is SGHRS, CDR2 YFSETQ, per germline. With 0 bases removed from V and 7 bases from J, the gap between germline ends came to 11 bases. This CDR3 is CASSLDGVGQPQHF. Written as DNA, the CDR3 is TGCGCCAGCAGCTTGGACGGGGTTGGACAGCCCCAGCATTTT.

This sequence joins TRBV6-5 and TRBJ1-1; TRBD1 agrees at 9 bases. V gave up 5 bases and J gave up 1 base; unmatched junction bases: 5. Germline CDR1 is MNHEY and CDR2 is SVGAGI. This CDR3 comprises 15 residues. CDR3 DNA sequence: TGTGCCAGCAGTCACCGGACAGGGGAGAACACTGAAGCTTTCTTT. The encoded protein is CASSHRTGENTEAFF.

V usage is TRBV18 and J usage is TRBJ1-1; 8 bases are shared with TRBD1. The CDR3 extends over 15 amino acids. V shed 3 bases and J 5 bases; nucleotides not matched to a gene: 8. Germline V gene lookup returns CDR1 KGHSH and CDR2 LQKENI. CDR3 amino acids: CASSPDRERWTEAFF. CDR3 DNA: TGTGCCAGCTCACCGGACAGGGAAAGGTGGACTGAAGCTTTCTTT.

CDR3 in amino acids: CASSKDLKTNLRSPPHF. The CDR3, as DNA: TGTGCCAGCAGCAAAGATTTGAAGACCAATTTGCGGTCACCCCCCCACTTT. The chain carries TRBV21-1 and TRBJ1-6. TRBV21-1 is a listed pseudogene. CDR3 length: 17 amino acids.

The chain carries TRBV2 and TRBJ1-2; 12 bases fit TRBD1. The CDR3 is made up of 17 amino acids. V trimming: 6 bases; J trimming: 1 base; junction bases outside the gene matches: 9. Germline lookup yields CDR1 SNHLY and CDR2 FYNNEI. The CDR3 DNA follows: TGTGCCAGCAGCTATCGGGGGACAGGGGGCGATAACTATGGCTACACCTTC. Its protein is CASSYRGTGGDNYGYTF.

This rearrangement joins TRBV19 to TRBJ2-2; 7 positions match TRBD2. The length of the CDR3 is 15 residues. V gave up 2 bases and J gave up 4 bases; unmatched junction bases: 4. The germline V gene has CDR1 LNHDA and CDR2 SQIVND (reference sequence). CDR3 protein: CASSIIGEGTGELFF. CDR3 DNA: TGTGCCAGTAGTATAATAGGGGAGGGCACCGGGGAGCTGTTTTTT.

The chain carries TRBV6-5 and TRBJ1-4, with 7 bases that match TRBD1. This CDR3 spans 14 amino acids. With 6 bases clipped from V and 4 bases from J, the junction kept 5 bases outside the gene matches. Germline loops: CDR1 MNHEY, CDR2 SVGAGI. CDR3 protein: CASSLGTVNEKLFF. The CDR3 DNA is TGTGCCAGCAGCCTCGGGACAGTTAATGAAAAACTGTTTTTT.

This clone showed up just once. The genes are TRBV28 and TRBJ2-3; possible D gene TRBD1, 5 bases. CDR3 length: 18 residues. V lost 3 bases and J 0 bases, leaving 19 bases between the germline ends. The germline gives CDR1 MDHEN, CDR2 SYDVKM. For the CDR3, the DNA is TGTGCCAGCAGTTTCCGGACAAACTCCTTCGGGAGCACAGATACGCAGTATTTT. Translated: CASSFRTNSFGSTDTQYF.

The chain combines TRBV5-6 with TRBJ2-3, with D possibly TRBD2 on 6 matching bases. There are 12 residues in the CDR3. The V gene's germline CDR1 is SGHDT and CDR2 YYEEEE. The V end was cut by 3 bases, the J end by 7 bases, with 9 bases between. CDR3 loop: CASSSGLNTQYF. CDR3 nucleotides: TGTGCCAGCAGCTCCGGACTAAATACGCAGTATTTT.

V is TRBV3-1 (or the pseudogene TRBV3-2) and J is TRBJ2-7; 8 nucleotides agree with TRBD2. Germline CDR1 reads LGHDT; CDR2 reads YNNKEL (reference sequence). CDR3 length: 15 residues. Unmatched junction bases numbered 2, after V lost 1 base and J lost 0 bases. In nucleotides, the CDR3 is TGTGCCAGCAGCCAAGCAGCGGGGGCCTCCTACGAGCAGTACTTC. Amino acid sequence: CASSQAAGASYEQYF.

This chain links TRBV6-4 with TRBJ1-6, with 8 bases identical to TRBD1. CDR3 length: 14 amino acids. CDR1 is MRHNA, CDR2 SNTAGT, per germline. V gave up 8 bases and J gave up 7 bases; unmatched junction bases: 7. The CDR3 reads CASLRQGSNSPLHF. The DNA of the CDR3 is TGTGCCAGCCTCAGACAGGGGTCGAATTCACCCCTCCACTTT.

This chain uses TRBV6-1 with TRBJ1-4; D unclear. The germline V gene encodes CDR1 MNHNS and CDR2 SASEGT. V shed 3 bases and J shed 0 bases, with 8 bases lying between them. The CDR3 extends over 15 amino acids. This CDR3 reads CASSEGQSTNEKLFF. In DNA, the CDR3 is TGTGCCAGCAGTGAGGGCCAGTCAACTAATGAAAAACTGTTTTTT.

The chain employs TRBV19 and TRBJ2-3; D uncertain. The CDR3 is 13 residues long. Germline CDR1 reads LNHDA; CDR2 reads SQIVND (reference sequence). V lost 4 bases, J lost 2 bases, and 7 bases lay in between. This CDR3 reads CASSNSLTDTQYF. As DNA, the CDR3 is TGTGCCAGTAGTAACAGCCTCACAGATACGCAGTATTTT.

This chain links TRBV4-2 with TRBJ2-5; D is uncertain. Germline CDR1 LGHNA, CDR2 YNFKEQ. The V end was cut by 4 bases, the J end by 4 bases, with 13 bases between. This CDR3 comprises 14 residues. The CDR3 spells CASSPPGQGETQYF. The CDR3 DNA reads as TGTGCCAGCAGCCCTCCGGGTCAAGGAGAGACCCAGTACTTC.

The chain has TRBV5-1 and TRBJ2-5; D is unclear. This CDR3 comprises 14 residues. Germline CDR1 is SGHRS and CDR2 is YFSETQ. V was shortened by 5 bases and J by 2 bases, with 13 bases between the two germline ends. The CDR3, as DNA: TGCGCCAGCAGAGTGGGCCAGGTACAAGAGACCCAGTACTTC. Encoded protein: CASRVGQVQETQYF.

This sequence joins TRBV9 and TRBJ1-2; no clear D gene. The CDR3 has 14 amino acids. Germline CDR1 and CDR2: SGDLS and YYNGEE. V lost 0 bases and J lost 2, with 8 bases in between. The CDR3 region is CASSVDGRNYGYTF. The CDR3 coding sequence is TGTGCCAGCAGCGTAGATGGCAGGAACTATGGCTACACCTTC.

This chain connects TRBV7-8 to TRBJ2-1, with 9 bases aligning to TRBD2. This CDR3 spans 15 amino acids. Germline V gives CDR1 SGHVS, CDR2 FQNEAQ. With 8 bases clipped from V and 4 bases from J, the junction kept 9 bases outside the gene matches. CDR3 protein: CASSGASGAYNEQFF. The CDR3 coding sequence is TGTGCCAGCTCGGGGGCTAGCGGGGCATACAATGAGCAGTTCTTC. Drawing the rest from reference TRBV7-8 and TRBJ2-1, the complete variable domain is GAGVSQSPRYKVAKRGQDVALRCDPISGHVSLFWYQQALGQGPEFLTYFQNEAQLDKSGLPSDRFFAERPEGSVSTLKIQRTQQEDSAVYLCASSGASGAYNEQFFGPGTRLTVL.

The V gene is TRBV29-1, the J gene TRBJ2-2, with 9 bases aligning to TRBD1. The CDR3 sequence is 16 residues long. Germline lookup yields CDR1 SQVTM and CDR2 ANQGSEA. The J segment lost 1 base and the V segment lost 3 bases, leaving 6 bases of the junction unmatched. The CDR3 sequence is CSVDSGQGGNTGELFF. The CDR3 region has the DNA TGCAGCGTTGATTCGGGACAGGGCGGGAACACCGGGGAGCTGTTTTTT.

The genes are TRBV11-1 and TRBJ2-2; tentative D call: TRBD1 (5 bases). The CDR3 has 15 amino acids. Trimming stripped 5 bases from V and 0 bases from J, with 10 bases between. Germline CDR1 and CDR2: SGHAT and FQDESV (reference sequence). The CDR3 sequence is CASSPRTPNTGELFF. The CDR3 nucleotides are TGTGCCAGCAGCCCTAGGACACCGAACACCGGGGAGCTGTTTTTT.

The J gene is TRBJ2-6, the V gene TRBV27; 12 bases agree with TRBD2. Germline V gene sequence: CDR1 MNHEY, CDR2 SMNVEV (reference sequence). The CDR3 sequence is 16 residues long. The J segment lost 12 bases and the V segment lost 6 bases, leaving 12 bases of the junction unmatched. The CDR3 DNA follows: TGTGCCAGCAGCGCCCGGACTAGCGGGATAGAAGGCGTCCTGACTTTC. Its translation: CASSARTSGIEGVLTF. Filled out from reference TRBV27 and TRBJ2-6, the complete variable domain reads EAQVTQNPRYLITVTGKKLTVTCSQNMNHEYMSWYRQDPGLGLRQIYYSMNVEVTDKGDVPEGYKVSRKEKRNFPLILESPSPNQTSLYFCASSARTSGIEGVLTFGAGSRLTVL.

The chain is built from TRBV3-1 (or the pseudogene TRBV3-2) and TRBJ1-4, with D hard to call. From germline, CDR1 is LGHDT and CDR2 YNNKEL (reference sequence). With 2 bases removed from V and 0 bases from J, the gap between germline ends came to 13 bases. The CDR3 is 17 amino acids. This chain's CDR3 is CASSQSMLGATNEKLFF. The CDR3 nucleotides read TGTGCCAGCAGCCAAAGTATGCTCGGGGCAACTAATGAAAAACTGTTTTTT.

Only one count was recorded for this clone. The chain recombines TRBV19 with TRBJ1-1; TRBD1 matches at 8 bases. This CDR3 is 15 amino acids long. V was pared by 5 bases and J by 5 bases, with 10 bases of the junction left unmatched. Per germline, CDR1 LNHDA and CDR2 SQIVND (reference sequence). This CDR3 is CASSPPDRVETEAFF. In nucleotides, the CDR3 is TGTGCCAGTAGTCCTCCGGACAGGGTCGAAACTGAAGCTTTCTTT.

The V and J genes are TRBV7-9 and TRBJ2-1; TRBD2 aligns across 10 bases. Germline trimming cut 1 base from V and 9 bases from J; bases unmatched to any gene: 6. Germline V gives CDR1 SEHNR, CDR2 FQNEAQ (reference sequence). The CDR3 has 15 amino acids. CDR3 sequence (DNA): TGTGCCAGCAGCTTAGTAACTAGCGGGACCTCTGAGCAGTTCTTC. Residues: CASSLVTSGTSEQFF.

The chain uses TRBV7-9 and TRBJ2-7, with 7 bases fitting TRBD1. The germline CDR1 and CDR2 sequences are SEHNR and FQNEAQ (reference sequence). The CDR3 consists of 12 residues. Trimming cost V 4 bases and J 7 bases; bases outside gene matches: 4. CDR3 bases: TGTGCCAGCAGCTCACAGGGGTGGGAGCAGTACTTC. It is translated as CASSSQGWEQYF.

The J gene is TRBJ2-2, the V gene TRBV19; 8 bases align to TRBD1. CDR3 length: 15 amino acids. CDR1 and CDR2 from the germline V gene are LNHDA and SQIVND (reference sequence). Trimming removed 8 bases from V and 1 base from J; junction bases left unmatched: 6. The CDR3 nucleotides are TGTGCCAGTCTAAGAGACAGGGGGAACACCGGGGAGCTGTTTTTT. This sequence encodes CASLRDRGNTGELFF.

CDR3 sequence (DNA): TGTGCCACTAGGCTCTCCCCCCTGTGGGCAGGGAGAAATGGGGAGGAGAATCTAGAAGCTTTCTTT. It encodes CATRLSPLWAGRNGEENLEAFF. V gene TRBV19 combines with J gene TRBJ1-1; weak D call: TRBD1 (5 bases). V was shortened by 10 bases and J by 8 bases, with 47 bases between the two germline ends. The CDR3 length is 22 residues. Per germline, CDR1 LNHDA and CDR2 SQIVND (reference sequence).

The chain couples TRBV19 to TRBJ1-2, with 9 bases lining up with TRBD1. Trimming cost V 6 bases and J 5 bases; bases outside gene matches: 10. Germline V gene data show CDR1 as LNHDA and CDR2 as SQIVND (reference sequence). The CDR3 is 15 residues long. The CDR3 sequence: CASSRTGVNPYGYTF. CDR3 in DNA: TGTGCCAGTAGCCGGACAGGGGTTAACCCATATGGCTACACCTTC.